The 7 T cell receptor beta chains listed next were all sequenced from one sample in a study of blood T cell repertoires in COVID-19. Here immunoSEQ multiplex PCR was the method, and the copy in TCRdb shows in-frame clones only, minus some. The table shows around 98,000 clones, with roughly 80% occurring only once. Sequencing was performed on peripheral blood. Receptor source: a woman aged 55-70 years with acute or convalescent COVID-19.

For the CDR3, the DNA is TGTGCCAGCAGGGCAAGAGACAAACTGCCCTATGACTATGGCTACACCTTC. Translated, it gives CASRARDKLPYDYGYTF. V gene TRBV27 combines with J gene TRBJ1-2, with no clear D. V shed 6 bases and J shed 3 bases, with 23 bases lying between them. There are 17 residues in the CDR3. Germline V gene lookup returns CDR1 MNHEY and CDR2 SMNVEV (reference sequence).

The CDR3 reads CASSSGGRHSEQYF. The CDR3 nucleotides are TGTGCCAGCAGCTCAGGGGGAAGGCATAGTGAGCAGTACTTC. The chain carries TRBV3-1 (or the pseudogene TRBV3-2) and TRBJ2-7; 7 nucleotides line up with TRBD1. Germline assignment: CDR1 LGHDT and CDR2 YNNKEL (reference sequence). V was clipped by 5 bases and J by 7 bases; unmatched bases: 11. The CDR3 covers 14 residues.

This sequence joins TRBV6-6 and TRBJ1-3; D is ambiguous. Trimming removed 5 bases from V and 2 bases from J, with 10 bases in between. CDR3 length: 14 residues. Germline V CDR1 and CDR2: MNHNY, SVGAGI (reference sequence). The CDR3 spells CASSPTRAGNTIYF. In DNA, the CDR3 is TGTGCCAGCAGTCCCACGAGGGCTGGAAACACCATATATTTT.

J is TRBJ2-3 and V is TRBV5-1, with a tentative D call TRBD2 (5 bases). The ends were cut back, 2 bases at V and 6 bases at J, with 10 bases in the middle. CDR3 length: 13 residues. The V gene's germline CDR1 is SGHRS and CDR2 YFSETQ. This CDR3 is CASSFGSRDTQYF. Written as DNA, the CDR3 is TGCGCCAGCAGCTTTGGGAGTAGGGATACGCAGTATTTT.

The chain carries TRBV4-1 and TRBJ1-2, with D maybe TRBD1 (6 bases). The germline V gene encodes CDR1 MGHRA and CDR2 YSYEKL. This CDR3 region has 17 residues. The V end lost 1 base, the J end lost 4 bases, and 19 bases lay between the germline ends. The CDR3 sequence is CASSQVPRAQGFYGYTF. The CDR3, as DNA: TGCGCCAGCAGCCAAGTACCGAGGGCACAGGGCTTCTATGGCTACACCTTC.

This CDR3 is CASSPLGRDTEAFF. DNA for the CDR3: TGTGCCAGCAGTCCCCTGGGGAGGGACACTGAAGCTTTCTTT. V and J are TRBV2 and TRBJ1-1, with no clear D. V lost 5 bases and J 3 bases, leaving 13 bases between the germline ends. The CDR3 covers 14 residues. Germline CDR1 and CDR2: SNHLY and FYNNEI. The full variable domain, its missing parts supplied by reference TRBV2 and TRBJ1-1, is EPEVTQTPSHQVTQMGQEVILRCVPISNHLYFYWYRQILGQKVEFLVSFYNNEISEKSEIFDDQFSVERPDGSNFTLKIRSTKLEDSAMYFCASSPLGRDTEAFFGQGTRLTVV.

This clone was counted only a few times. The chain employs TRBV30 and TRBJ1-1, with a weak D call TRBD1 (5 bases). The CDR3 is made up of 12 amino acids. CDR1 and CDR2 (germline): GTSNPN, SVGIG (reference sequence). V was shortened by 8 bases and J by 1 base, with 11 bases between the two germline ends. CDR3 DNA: TGTGCCCTGAGCAGGGAGAACACTGAAGCTTTCTTT. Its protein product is CALSRENTEAFF.